A single T cell receptor beta chain is shown here with its context. The germline CDR1 and CDR2 sequences are MDHEN and SYDVKM. Trimming took 9 bases from V and 9 from J; bases not matched to a gene: 17. This CDR3 has 14 amino acids. This sample is part of a study of OX40 agonist ivuxolimab in advanced cancers. The assay was immunoSEQ multiplex PCR, and TCRdb's table has in-frame clones only and misses some. The table shows more than 60,000 clones, with almost 95% occurring only once. Autoimmune disease history or systemic immunosuppression led to patient exclusion. Sequenced material: CD4+ or CD8+ T cells sorted from blood, taken in a trial of the OX40 agonist ivuxolimab. V gene TRBV28 combines with J gene TRBJ2-7, with TRBD2 matching 7 bases. This TCR derives from an adult with an advanced solid tumor such as melanoma, head and neck, liver or kidney cancer. The CDR3 sequence is CASHAVGLGLRQYF. CDR3 nucleotide sequence: TGTGCCAGTCACGCCGTTGGACTAGGATTAAGGCAGTACTTC. Based on the CDR3 plus reference TRBV28 and TRBJ2-7, the full variable domain is DVKVTQSSRYLVKRTGEKVFLECVQDMDHENMFWYRQDPGLGLRLIYFSYDVKMKEKGDIPEGYSVSREKKERFSLILESASTNQTSMYLCASHAVGLGLRQYFGPGTRLTVT.